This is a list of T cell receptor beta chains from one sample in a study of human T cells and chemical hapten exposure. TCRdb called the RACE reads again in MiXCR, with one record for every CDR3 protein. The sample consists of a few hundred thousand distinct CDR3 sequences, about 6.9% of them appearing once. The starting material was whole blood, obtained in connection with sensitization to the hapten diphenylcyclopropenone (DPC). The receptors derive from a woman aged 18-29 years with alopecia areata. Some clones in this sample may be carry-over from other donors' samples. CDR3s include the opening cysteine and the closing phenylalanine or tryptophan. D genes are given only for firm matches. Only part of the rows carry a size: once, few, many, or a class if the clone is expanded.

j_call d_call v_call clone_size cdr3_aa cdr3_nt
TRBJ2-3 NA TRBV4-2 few CASSQVLAVGTDTQYF TGTGCCAGCAGCCAAGTCTTAGCGGTGGGGACAGATACGCAGTATTTT
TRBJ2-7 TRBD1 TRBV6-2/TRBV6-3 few CASSRGTGRSEQYF TGTGCCAGCAGCCGGGGGACAGGGAGGAGCGAGCAGTACTTC
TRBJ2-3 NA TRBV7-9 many CASSPRDSNTQYF TGTGCCAGCAGCCCGCGGGACTCCAATACGCAGTATTTT
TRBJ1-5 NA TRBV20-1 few CSASPGGGESQPQHF TGCAGTGCTAGTCCGGGGGGAGGGGAAAGTCAGCCCCAGCATTTT
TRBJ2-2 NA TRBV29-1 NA CSVDLSNTGELFF TGCAGCGTTGATTTATCGAACACCGGGGAGCTGTTTTTT
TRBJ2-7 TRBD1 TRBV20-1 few CSANPGQGSYEQYF TGCAGTGCTAACCCGGGACAGGGCTCCTACGAGCAGTACTTC
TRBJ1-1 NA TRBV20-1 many CSARQVEFTEAFF TGCAGTGCTCGTCAAGTGGAGTTCACTGAAGCTTTCTTT
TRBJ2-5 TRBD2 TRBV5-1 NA CASSLAMASGQETQYF TGCGCCAGCAGCTTGGCCATGGCTAGCGGACAAGAGACCCAGTACTTC
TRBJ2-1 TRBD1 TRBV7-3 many CASSLWGTVGNEQFF TGTGCCAGCAGCTTATGGGGGACAGTGGGCAATGAGCAGTTCTTC
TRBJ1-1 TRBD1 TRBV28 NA CASSLLPGQGNTEAFF TGTGCCAGCAGTTTACTACCGGGACAGGGCAACACTGAAGCTTTCTTT
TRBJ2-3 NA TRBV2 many CASSGTEGDTQYF TGTGCCAGCAGTGGGACAGAAGGAGATACGCAGTATTTT
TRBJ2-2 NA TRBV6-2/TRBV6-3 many CASSYRTKSTSTGELFF TGTGCCAGCAGTTACCGAACAAAGAGTACGAGCACCGGGGAGCTGTTTTTT
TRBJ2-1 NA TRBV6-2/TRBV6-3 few CASSYPRTTGPQFF TGTGCCAGCAGTTACCCGCGGACGACAGGTCCACAGTTCTTC
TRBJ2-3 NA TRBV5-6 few CASSWGTNTQYF TGTGCCAGCAGCTGGGGGACCAATACGCAGTATTTT
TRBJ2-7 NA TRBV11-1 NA CASSSPTLNSYEQYF TGTGCCAGCAGCTCGCCGACTCTTAACTCCTACGAGCAGTACTTC
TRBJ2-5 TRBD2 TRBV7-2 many CASSFSGQETQYF TGTGCCAGCAGCTTTAGCGGGCAAGAGACCCAGTACTTC
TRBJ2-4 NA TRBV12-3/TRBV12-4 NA CASGTEWGGDVKNIQYF TGTGCCAGCGGGACCGAGTGGGGCGGGGATGTCAAAAACATTCAGTACTTC
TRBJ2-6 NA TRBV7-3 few CASSLNDAGANVLTF TGTGCCAGCAGCTTAAACGACGCTGGGGCCAACGTCCTGACTTTC
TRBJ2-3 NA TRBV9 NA CASSVSPVSDTQYF TGTGCCAGCAGCGTGTCGCCAGTCTCAGATACGCAGTATTTT
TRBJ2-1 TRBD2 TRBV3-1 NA CASSPRSGVHNEQFF TGTGCCAGCAGCCCCCGCAGCGGGGTCCACAATGAGCAGTTCTTC
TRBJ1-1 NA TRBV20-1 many CSARADSPTEAFF TGCAGTGCTAGAGCTGATAGTCCCACTGAAGCTTTCTTT
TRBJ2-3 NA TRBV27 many CASSWGRGGGTQYF TGTGCCAGCAGTTGGGGCAGGGGAGGGGGGACGCAGTATTTT
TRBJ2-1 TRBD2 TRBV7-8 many CASSLLAGVPDEQFF TGTGCCAGCAGCTTACTAGCGGGGGTGCCCGATGAGCAGTTCTTC
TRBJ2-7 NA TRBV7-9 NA CASSLAVSSYEQYF TGTGCCAGCAGCTTAGCGGTATCCTCCTACGAGCAGTACTTC
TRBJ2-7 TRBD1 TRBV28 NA CASYTGGPYEQYF TGTGCCAGCTATACAGGGGGCCCCTACGAGCAGTACTTC
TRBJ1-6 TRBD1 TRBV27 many CASKRGVAGGGWYSPLHF TGTGCCAGCAAAAGGGGGGTCGCAGGGGGCGGTTGGTACTCACCCCTCCACTTT
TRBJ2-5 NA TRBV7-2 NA CASSSDYQETQYF TGTGCCAGCAGCTCGGACTATCAGGAGACCCAGTACTTC
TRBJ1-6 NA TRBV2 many CASSRRGTYNSPLHF TGTGCCAGCAGTCGAAGGGGAACCTATAATTCACCCCTCCACTTT
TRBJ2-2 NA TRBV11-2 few CASSPAERDNTGELFF TGTGCCAGCAGCCCCGCTGAAAGGGATAACACCGGGGAGCTGTTTTTT
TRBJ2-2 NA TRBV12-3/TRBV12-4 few CASSRRGPFKPRELFF TGTGCCAGCAGCCGAAGGGGTCCTTTCAAACCCCGGGAGCTGTTTTTT
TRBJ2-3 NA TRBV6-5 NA CASSFRIRTDTQYF TGTGCCAGCAGTTTTAGAATCCGCACAGATACGCAGTATTTT
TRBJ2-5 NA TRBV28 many CASSRPRGQETQYF TGTGCCAGCAGCCGCCCCCGGGGCCAAGAGACCCAGTACTTC
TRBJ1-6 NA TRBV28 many CASRTTNNSPLHF TGTGCCAGCAGGACAACCAATAATTCACCCCTCCACTTT
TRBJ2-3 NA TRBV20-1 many CSPSGLTNTDTQYF TGCAGTCCTTCGGGACTTACAAACACAGATACGCAGTATTTT
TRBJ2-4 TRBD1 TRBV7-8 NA CASSPRQGELAKNIQYF TGTGCCAGCAGCCCGCGACAGGGGGAACTAGCCAAAAACATTCAGTACTTC
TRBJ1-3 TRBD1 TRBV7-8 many CASSLGRGRSGNTIYF TGTGCCAGCAGCTTAGGCAGGGGGCGATCTGGAAACACCATATATTTT
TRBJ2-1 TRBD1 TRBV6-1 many CASSESGTGYNEQFF TGTGCCAGCAGTGAAAGCGGGACAGGGTACAATGAGCAGTTCTTC
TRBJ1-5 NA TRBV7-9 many CASSLNDNYQPQHF TGTGCCAGCAGCTTAAATGACAACTATCAGCCCCAGCATTTT
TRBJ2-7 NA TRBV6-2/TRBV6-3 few CASSPIQYYEQYF TGTGCCAGCAGTCCCATCCAGTACTACGAGCAGTACTTC
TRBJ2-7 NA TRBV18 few CASSPRSTKNEQYF TGTGCCAGCTCACCGAGGAGTACTAAAAACGAGCAGTACTTC
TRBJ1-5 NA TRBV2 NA CASSAMYSSNQPQHF TGTGCCAGCAGTGCGATGTACAGCAGCAATCAGCCCCAGCATTTT
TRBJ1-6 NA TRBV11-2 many CASSSHSDNSPLHF TGTGCCAGCAGCTCCCACAGTGATAATTCACCCCTCCACTTT
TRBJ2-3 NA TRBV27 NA CASSPGQGSLRDTQYF TGTGCCAGCAGTCCGGGGCAGGGTTCACTTAGAGATACGCAGTATTTT
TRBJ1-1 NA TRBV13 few CASSLGRGSPMNTEAFF TGTGCCAGCAGCTTAGGCCGAGGCAGTCCTATGAACACTGAAGCTTTCTTT
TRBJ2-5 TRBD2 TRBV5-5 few CASSLDLAGEKTQYF TGTGCCAGCAGCTTGGATCTAGCGGGCGAGAAGACCCAGTACTTC
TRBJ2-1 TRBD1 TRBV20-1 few CSASDQGAVYNEQFF TGCAGTGCTTCGGACCAGGGGGCAGTCTACAATGAGCAGTTCTTC
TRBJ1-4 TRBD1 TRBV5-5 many CASSSGQLNEKLFF TGTGCCAGCAGCTCGGGACAGCTTAACGAAAAACTGTTTTTT
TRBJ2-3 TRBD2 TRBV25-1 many CASSDSSGGPRDTQYF TGTGCCAGCAGTGATTCAAGCGGGGGGCCGAGAGATACGCAGTATTTT
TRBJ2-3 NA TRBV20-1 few CSARGVRGTDTQYF TGCAGTGCTAGAGGGGTGCGGGGTACAGATACGCAGTATTTT